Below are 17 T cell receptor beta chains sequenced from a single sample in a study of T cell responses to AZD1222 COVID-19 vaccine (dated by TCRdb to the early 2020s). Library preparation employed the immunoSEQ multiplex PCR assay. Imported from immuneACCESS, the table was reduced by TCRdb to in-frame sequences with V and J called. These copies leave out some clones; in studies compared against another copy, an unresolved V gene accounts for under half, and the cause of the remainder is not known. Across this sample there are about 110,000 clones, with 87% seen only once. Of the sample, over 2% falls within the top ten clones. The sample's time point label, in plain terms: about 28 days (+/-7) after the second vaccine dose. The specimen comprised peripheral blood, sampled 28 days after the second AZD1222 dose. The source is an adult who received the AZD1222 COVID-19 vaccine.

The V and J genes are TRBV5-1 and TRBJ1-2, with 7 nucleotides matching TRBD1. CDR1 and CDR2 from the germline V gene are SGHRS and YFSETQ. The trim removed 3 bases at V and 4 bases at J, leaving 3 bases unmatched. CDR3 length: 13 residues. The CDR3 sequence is CASSSAGGYGYTF. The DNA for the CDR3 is TGCGCCAGCAGCTCCGCAGGGGGCTATGGCTACACCTTC.

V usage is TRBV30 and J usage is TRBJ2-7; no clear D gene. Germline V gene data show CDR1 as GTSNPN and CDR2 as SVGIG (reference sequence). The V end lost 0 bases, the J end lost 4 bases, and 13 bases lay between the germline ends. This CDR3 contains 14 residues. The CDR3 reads CAWSVVSELYEQYF. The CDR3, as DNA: TGTGCCTGGAGTGTTGTCAGCGAACTTTACGAGCAGTACTTC.

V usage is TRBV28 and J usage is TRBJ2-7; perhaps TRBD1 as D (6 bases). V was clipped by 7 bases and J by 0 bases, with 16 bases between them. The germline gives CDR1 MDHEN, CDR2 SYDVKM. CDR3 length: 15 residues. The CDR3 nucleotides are TGTGCCAGCACCCCCGGACAGTCTCCCTCCTACGAGCAGTACTTC. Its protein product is CASTPGQSPSYEQYF.

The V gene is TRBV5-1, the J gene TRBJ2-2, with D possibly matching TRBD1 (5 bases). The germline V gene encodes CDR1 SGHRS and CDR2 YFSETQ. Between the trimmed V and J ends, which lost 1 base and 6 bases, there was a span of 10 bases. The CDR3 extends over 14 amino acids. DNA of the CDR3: TGCGCCAGCAGCTTGAGGCAGGGCGCCGGGGAGCTGTTTTTT. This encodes CASSLRQGAGELFF.

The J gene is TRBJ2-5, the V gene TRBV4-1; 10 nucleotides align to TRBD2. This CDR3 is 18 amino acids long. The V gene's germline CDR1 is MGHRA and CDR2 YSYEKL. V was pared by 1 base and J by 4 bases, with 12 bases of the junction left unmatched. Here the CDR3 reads CASSQVNMGLAKGETQYF. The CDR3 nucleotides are TGCGCCAGCAGCCAAGTTAATATGGGACTAGCGAAGGGAGAGACCCAGTACTTC.

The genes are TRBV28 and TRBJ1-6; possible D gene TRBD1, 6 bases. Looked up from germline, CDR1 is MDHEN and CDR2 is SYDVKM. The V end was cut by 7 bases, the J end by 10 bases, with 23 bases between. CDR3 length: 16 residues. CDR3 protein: CASIPRLRGRVSPLHF. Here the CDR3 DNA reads TGTGCCAGCATTCCGAGGCTCAGGGGTAGGGTGTCACCCCTCCACTTT.

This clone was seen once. The CDR3 bases are TGTGCCAGCAGCCAGAGATGGAGGCGCTCCTATAATTCACCCCTCCACTTT. It encodes CASSQRWRRSYNSPLHF. This sequence joins TRBV14 and TRBJ1-6; D is undetermined. CDR3 length equals 17 residues. Deletions cut 3 bases from V and 0 bases from J, with 12 bases between. Germline CDR1 reads SGHDN; CDR2 reads FVKESK.

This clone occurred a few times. Written as DNA, the CDR3 is TGTGCCAGCAGCTCGCTAGCGGGAGTTGAGACCCAGTACTTC. The encoded protein is CASSSLAGVETQYF. The chain combines TRBV5-6 with TRBJ2-5, with 10 bases lining up with TRBD2. Per the germline V gene, CDR1 is SGHDT and CDR2 is YYEEEE. Trimming cost V 3 bases and J 5 bases; bases outside gene matches: 4. This CDR3 is 14 amino acids long.

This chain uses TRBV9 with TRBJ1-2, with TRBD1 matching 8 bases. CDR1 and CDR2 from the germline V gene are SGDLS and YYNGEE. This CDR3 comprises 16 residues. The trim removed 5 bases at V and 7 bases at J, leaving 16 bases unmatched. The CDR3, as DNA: TGTGCCAGCAGTGGAAGCTTTGCAGGGGGCGCGGGTGGCTACACCTTC. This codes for CASSGSFAGGAGGYTF.

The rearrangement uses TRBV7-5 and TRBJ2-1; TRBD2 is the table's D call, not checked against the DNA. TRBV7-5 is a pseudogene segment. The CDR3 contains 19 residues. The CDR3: CVRSSCPTSGRALGNEQFF. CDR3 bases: TGTGTCAGAAGCTCCTGCCCGACTAGCGGGAGGGCCCTGGGCAATGAGCAGTTCTTC.

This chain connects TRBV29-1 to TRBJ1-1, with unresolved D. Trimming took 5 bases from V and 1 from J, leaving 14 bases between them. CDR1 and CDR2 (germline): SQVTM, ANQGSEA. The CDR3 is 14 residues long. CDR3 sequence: CSVRLLNRNTEAFF. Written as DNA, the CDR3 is TGCAGCGTTCGGCTTTTGAACAGGAACACTGAAGCTTTCTTT.

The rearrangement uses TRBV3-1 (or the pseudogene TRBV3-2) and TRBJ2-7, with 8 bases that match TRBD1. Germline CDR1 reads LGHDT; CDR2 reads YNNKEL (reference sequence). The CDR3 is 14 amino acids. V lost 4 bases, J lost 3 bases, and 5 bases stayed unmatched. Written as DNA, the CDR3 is TGTGCCAGCAGCCTTCGGACAGGGTACTACGAGCAGTACTTC. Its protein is CASSLRTGYYEQYF.

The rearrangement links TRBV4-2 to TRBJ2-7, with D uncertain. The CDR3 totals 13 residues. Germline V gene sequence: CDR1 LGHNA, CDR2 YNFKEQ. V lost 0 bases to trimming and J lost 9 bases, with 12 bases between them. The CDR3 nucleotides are TGTGCCAGCAGCCAAGAGACACGTCGCGGGCAGTACTTC. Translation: CASSQETRRGQYF.

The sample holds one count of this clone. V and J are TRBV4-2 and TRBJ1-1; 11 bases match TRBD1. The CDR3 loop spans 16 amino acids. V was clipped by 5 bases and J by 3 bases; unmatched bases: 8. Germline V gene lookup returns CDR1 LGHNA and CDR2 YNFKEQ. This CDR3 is CASSYRDRGRYTEAFF. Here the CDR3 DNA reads TGTGCCAGCAGCTACCGGGACAGGGGGAGATACACTGAAGCTTTCTTT.

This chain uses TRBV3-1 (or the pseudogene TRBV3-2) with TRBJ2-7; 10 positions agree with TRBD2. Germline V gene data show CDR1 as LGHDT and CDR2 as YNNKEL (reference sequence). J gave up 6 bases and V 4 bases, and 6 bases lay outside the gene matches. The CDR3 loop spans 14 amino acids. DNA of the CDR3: TGTGCCAGCAGCCTGATACTAGCGGGGAGCGAGCAGTACTTC. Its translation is CASSLILAGSEQYF.

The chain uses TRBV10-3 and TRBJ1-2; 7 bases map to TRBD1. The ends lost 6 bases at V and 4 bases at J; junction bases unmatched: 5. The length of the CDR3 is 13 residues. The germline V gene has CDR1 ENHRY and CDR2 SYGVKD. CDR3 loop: CAIRGTALYGYTF. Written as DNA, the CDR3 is TGTGCCATCAGGGGGACAGCCCTCTATGGCTACACCTTC.

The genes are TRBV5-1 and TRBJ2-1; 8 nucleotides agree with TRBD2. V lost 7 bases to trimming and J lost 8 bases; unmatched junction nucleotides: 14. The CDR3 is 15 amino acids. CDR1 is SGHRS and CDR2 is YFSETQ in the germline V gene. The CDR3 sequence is CASCWGAAGDDEQFF. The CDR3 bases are TGCGCCAGCTGTTGGGGGGCAGCGGGAGATGATGAGCAGTTCTTC.